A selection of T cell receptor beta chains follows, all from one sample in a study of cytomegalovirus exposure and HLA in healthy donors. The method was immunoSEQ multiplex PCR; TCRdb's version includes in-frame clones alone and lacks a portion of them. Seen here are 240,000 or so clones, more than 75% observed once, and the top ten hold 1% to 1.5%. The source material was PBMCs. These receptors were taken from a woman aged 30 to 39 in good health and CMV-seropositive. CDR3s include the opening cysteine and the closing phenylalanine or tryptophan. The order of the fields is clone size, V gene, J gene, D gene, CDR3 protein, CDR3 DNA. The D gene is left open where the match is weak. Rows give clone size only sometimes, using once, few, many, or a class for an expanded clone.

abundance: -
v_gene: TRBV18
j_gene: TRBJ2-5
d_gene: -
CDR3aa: CASSPGTRQETQYF
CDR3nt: TGTGCCAGCTCACCTGGGACACGGCAAGAGACCCAGTACTTC

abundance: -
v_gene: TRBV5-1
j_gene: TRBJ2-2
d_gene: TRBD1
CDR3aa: CASSNTGGTGELFF
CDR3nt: TGCGCCAGCAGCAACACAGGGGGCACCGGGGAGCTGTTTTTT

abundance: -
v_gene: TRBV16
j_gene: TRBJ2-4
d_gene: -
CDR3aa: CASSSRGGSKNIQYF
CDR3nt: TGTGCCAGCAGCTCTAGAGGAGGGAGCAAAAACATTCAGTACTTC

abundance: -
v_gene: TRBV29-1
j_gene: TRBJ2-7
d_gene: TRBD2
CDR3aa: CSVEVLSGTRRYEQYF
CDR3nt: TGCAGCGTTGAAGTCCTTTCCGGGACTAGAAGATACGAGCAGTACTTC

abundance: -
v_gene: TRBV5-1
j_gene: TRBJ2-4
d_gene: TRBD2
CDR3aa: CAISTPLAGAKNIQYF
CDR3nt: TGCGCCATCAGCACCCCCCTAGCGGGAGCCAAAAACATTCAGTACTTC

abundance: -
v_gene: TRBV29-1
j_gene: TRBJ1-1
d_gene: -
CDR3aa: CSVGSGGNTEAFF
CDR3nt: TGCAGCGTCGGCTCGGGGGGAAACACTGAAGCTTTCTTT

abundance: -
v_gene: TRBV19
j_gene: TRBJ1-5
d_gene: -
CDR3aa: CASSIDHSQPQHF
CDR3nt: TGTGCCAGTAGTATAGATCACAGTCAGCCCCAGCATTTT

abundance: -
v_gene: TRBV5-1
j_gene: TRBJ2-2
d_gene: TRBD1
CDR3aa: CASSLQTGSTGELFF
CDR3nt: TGCGCCAGCAGCTTACAGACAGGGAGCACCGGGGAGCTGTTTTTT

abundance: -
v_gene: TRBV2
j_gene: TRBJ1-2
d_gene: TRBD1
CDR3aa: CASTSTGAGGYTF
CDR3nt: TGTGCCAGCACTTCGACAGGGGCTGGTGGCTACACCTTC

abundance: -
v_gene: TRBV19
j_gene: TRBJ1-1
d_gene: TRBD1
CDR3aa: CASSTGQGNTEAFF
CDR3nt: TGTGCCAGTAGTACAGGACAGGGGAACACTGAAGCTTTCTTT

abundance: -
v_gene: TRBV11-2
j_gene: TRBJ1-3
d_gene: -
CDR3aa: CASSSGPGNTIYF
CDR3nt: TGTGCCAGCAGTTCCGGTCCTGGAAACACCATATATTTT

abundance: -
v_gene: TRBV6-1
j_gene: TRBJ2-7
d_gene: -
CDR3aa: CASSDSRSAALIEQYF
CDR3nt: TGTGCCAGCAGTGATTCTAGATCAGCGGCCCTAATTGAGCAGTACTTC

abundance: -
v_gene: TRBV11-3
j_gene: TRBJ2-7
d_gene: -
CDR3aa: CASSLGATEQYF
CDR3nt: TGTGCCAGCAGCTTAGGGGCAACAGAGCAGTACTTC

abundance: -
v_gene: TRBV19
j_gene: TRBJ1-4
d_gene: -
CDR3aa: CASSILLSTNEKLFF
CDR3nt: TGTGCCAGTAGTATCCTCCTGTCGACTAATGAAAAACTGTTTTTT

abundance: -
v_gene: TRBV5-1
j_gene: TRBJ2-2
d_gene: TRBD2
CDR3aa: CASSSPGGSDTGELFF
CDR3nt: TGCGCCAGCAGCTCGCCGGGGGGAAGTGACACCGGGGAGCTGTTTTTT

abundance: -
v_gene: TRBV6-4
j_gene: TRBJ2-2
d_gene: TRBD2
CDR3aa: CASSRSSGIGELFF
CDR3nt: TGTGCCAGCAGTCGTTCTAGCGGAATCGGGGAGCTGTTTTTT

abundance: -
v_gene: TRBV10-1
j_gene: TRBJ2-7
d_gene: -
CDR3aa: CASSDPLHEKSYEQYF
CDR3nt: TGCGCCAGCAGTGATCCCCTCCACGAGAAGTCCTACGAGCAGTACTTC

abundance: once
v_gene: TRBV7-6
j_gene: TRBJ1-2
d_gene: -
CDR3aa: CASSPQEVGYGYTF
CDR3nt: TGTGCCAGCAGCCCCCAGGAGGTGGGCTATGGCTACACCTTC

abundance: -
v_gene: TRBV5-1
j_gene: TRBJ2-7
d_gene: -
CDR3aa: CASSLSVESSYEQYF
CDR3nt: TGCGCCAGCAGCTTGTCTGTGGAGAGCTCCTACGAGCAGTACTTC

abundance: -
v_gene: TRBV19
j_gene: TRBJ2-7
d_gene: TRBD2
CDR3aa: CASSIRGTRGLGETYEQYF
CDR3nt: TGTGCCAGTAGTATCCGAGGGACTAGGGGACTTGGGGAAACTTACGAGCAGTACTTC

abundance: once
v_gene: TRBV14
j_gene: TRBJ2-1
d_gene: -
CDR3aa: CASSQEIGRGKAGEQFF
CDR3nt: TGTGCCAGCAGCCAAGAAATCGGGAGAGGAAAAGCAGGTGAGCAGTTCTTC

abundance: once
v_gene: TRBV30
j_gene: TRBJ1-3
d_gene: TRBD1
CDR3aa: CAWSARDRGFGNTIYF
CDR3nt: TGTGCCTGGAGTGCCCGGGACAGGGGTTTTGGAAACACCATATATTTT

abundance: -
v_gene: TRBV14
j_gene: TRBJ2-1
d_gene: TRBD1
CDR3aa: CASSHPGQSYNEQFF
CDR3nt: TGTGCCAGCAGCCATCCGGGACAGTCCTACAATGAGCAGTTCTTC

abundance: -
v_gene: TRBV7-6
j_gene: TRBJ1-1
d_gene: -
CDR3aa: CASSSYLGGRVAEAFF
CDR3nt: TGTGCCAGCAGCTCCTATTTGGGAGGCAGGGTGGCTGAAGCTTTCTTT

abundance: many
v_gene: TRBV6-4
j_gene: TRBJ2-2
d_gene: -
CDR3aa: CASSDSEGSGELFF
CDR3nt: TGTGCCAGCAGTGACTCGGAGGGATCCGGGGAGCTGTTTTTT

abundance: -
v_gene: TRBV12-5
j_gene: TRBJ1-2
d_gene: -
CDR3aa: CASGLNSGGPMGGYTF
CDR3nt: TGTGCTAGTGGTTTGAATTCAGGAGGGCCAATGGGGGGCTACACCTTC

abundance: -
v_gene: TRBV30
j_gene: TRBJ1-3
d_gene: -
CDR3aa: CAWTGGTDIYF
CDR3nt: TGTGCCTGGACGGGGGGGACTGACATATATTTT

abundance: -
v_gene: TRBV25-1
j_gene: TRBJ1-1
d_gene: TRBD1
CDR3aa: CASSGQGAWGTEAFF
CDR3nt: TGTGCCAGCAGTGGACAGGGGGCGTGGGGCACTGAAGCTTTCTTT

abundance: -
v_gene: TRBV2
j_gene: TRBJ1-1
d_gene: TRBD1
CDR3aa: CASTRDRLNTEAFF
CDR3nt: TGTGCCAGCACTCGGGACAGACTGAACACTGAAGCTTTCTTT

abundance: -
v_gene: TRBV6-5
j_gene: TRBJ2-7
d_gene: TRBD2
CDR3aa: CASSYSASGSSYEQYF
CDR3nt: TGTGCCAGCAGTTACTCGGCTAGCGGGAGTTCCTACGAGCAGTACTTC

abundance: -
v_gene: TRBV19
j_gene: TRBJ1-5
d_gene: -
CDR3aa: CASSILGQPQHF
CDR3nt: TGTGCCAGTAGTATCTTGGGCCAGCCCCAGCATTTT

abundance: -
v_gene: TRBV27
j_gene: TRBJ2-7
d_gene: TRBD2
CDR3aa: CASSFSSGRVVHEQYF
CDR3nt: TGTGCCAGCAGTTTTAGTAGCGGGAGGGTGGTCCACGAGCAGTACTTC

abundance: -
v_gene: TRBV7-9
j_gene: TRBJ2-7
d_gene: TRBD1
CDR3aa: CASSSSTGGSYEQYF
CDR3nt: TGTGCCAGCAGCTCCTCTACAGGGGGCTCCTACGAGCAGTACTTC

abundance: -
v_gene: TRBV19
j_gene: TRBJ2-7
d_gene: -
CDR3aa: CASSSTGGTLGYEQYF
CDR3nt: TGTGCCAGTAGTAGCACAGGTGGGACATTAGGCTACGAGCAGTACTTC

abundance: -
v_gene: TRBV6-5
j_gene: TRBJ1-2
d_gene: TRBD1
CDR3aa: CASSYRDRGYGYTF
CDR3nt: TGTGCCAGCAGTTACCGGGACAGGGGCTATGGCTACACCTTC

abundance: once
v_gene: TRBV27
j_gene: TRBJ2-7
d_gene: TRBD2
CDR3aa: CASRPLSGRAIKTAYEQYF
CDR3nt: TGTGCCAGCAGACCACTTAGCGGGAGGGCCATAAAAACGGCCTACGAGCAGTACTTC

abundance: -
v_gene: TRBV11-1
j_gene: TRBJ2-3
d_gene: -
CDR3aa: CASSLGRGTDTQYF
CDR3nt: TGTGCCAGCAGCTTGGGCAGGGGCACAGATACGCAGTATTTT

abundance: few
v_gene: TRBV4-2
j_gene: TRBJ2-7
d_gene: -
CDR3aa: CASSHGQPAYEQYF
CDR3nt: TGTGCCAGCAGCCATGGACAGCCCGCCTACGAGCAGTACTTC